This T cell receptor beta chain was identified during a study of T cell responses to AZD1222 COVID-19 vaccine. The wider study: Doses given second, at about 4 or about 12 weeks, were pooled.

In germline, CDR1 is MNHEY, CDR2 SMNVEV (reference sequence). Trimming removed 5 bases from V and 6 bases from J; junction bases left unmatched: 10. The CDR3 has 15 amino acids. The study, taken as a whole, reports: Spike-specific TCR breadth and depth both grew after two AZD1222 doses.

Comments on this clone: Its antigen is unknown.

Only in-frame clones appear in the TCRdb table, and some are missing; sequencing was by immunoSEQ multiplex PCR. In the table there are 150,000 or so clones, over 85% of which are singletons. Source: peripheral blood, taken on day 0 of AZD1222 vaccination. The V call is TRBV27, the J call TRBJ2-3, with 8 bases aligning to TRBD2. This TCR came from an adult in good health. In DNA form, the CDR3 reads TGTGCCAGCAGTCCCCAGAGGACTAGCAAGGATACGCAGTATTTT. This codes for CASSPQRTSKDTQYF.